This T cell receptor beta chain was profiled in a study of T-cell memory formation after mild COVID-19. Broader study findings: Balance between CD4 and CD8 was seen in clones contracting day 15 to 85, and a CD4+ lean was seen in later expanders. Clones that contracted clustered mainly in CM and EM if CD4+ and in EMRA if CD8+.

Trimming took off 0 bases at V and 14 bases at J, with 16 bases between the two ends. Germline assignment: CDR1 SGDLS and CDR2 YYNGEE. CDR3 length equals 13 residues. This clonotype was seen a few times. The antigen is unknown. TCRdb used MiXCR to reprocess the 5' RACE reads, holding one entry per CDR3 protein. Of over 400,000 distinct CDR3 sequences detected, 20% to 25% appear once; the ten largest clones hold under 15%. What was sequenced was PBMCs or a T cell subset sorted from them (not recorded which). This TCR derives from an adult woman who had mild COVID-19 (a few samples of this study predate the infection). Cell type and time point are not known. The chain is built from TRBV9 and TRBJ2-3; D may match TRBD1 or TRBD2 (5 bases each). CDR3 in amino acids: CASSVEMGTMLYF. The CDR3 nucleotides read TGTGCCAGCAGCGTAGAGATGGGGACCATGCTGTATTTT.